This passage covers 14 T cell receptor beta chains from one sample sequenced in a study of blood T cell repertoires in COVID-19. Repertoires were generated with immunoSEQ multiplex PCR, while TCRdb's copy carries only in-frame clones and drops some. This table holds 130,000 or so clones, 88% found once. Source material: peripheral blood. These receptors came from a human donor with COVID-19, enrolled during active disease. The donor label of this sample is uncertain.

This sequence joins TRBV6-5 and TRBJ1-6, with a weak D call TRBD1 (6 bases). Germline V gives CDR1 MNHEY, CDR2 SVGAGI. This CDR3 comprises 15 residues. The V and J ends lost 5 bases and 7 bases respectively, with 15 bases between them. CDR3 in DNA: TGTGCCAGCAGTCTCCTAGGGGGACAAAATTCACCCCTCCACTTT. This codes for CASSLLGGQNSPLHF.

The V and J genes are TRBV27 and TRBJ2-3, with TRBD2 matching over 8 bases. Per the germline V gene, CDR1 is MNHEY and CDR2 is SMNVEV (reference sequence). The V and J ends lost 3 bases and 6 bases, in that order; junction bases with no gene match: 5. The length of the CDR3 is 14 residues. CDR3 loop: CASSFREGRDTQYF. The CDR3 region has the DNA TGTGCCAGCAGTTTTCGGGAGGGCCGGGATACGCAGTATTTT.

The chain couples TRBV25-1 to TRBJ1-1, with 8 bases identical to TRBD1. In germline, CDR1 is MGHDK, CDR2 SYGVNS. The trim removed 3 bases at V and 2 bases at J, leaving 5 bases unmatched. CDR3 length: 15 amino acids. CDR3 in DNA: TGTGCCAGCAGTGACCCGGGACAGGCCAACACTGAAGCTTTCTTT. It yields the protein CASSDPGQANTEAFF.

The gene calls are TRBV19 and TRBJ2-7; maybe TRBD1 (6 bases). The CDR3 sequence is 17 residues long. Looked up from germline, CDR1 is LNHDA and CDR2 is SQIVND (reference sequence). V was shortened by 4 bases and J by 4 bases, with 23 bases between the two germline ends. The CDR3 DNA follows: TGTGCCAGTAGTACCCCCCCCCGCGAGGGGGTCAAATACGAGCAGTACTTC. It is translated as CASSTPPREGVKYEQYF.

CDR3: CASEDTGLGSLSYGYTF. The CDR3 nucleotides read TGTGCCAGTGAAGACACAGGGTTGGGGTCTTTGTCGTATGGCTACACCTTC. The chain is built from TRBV19 and TRBJ1-2; D perhaps matches TRBD1 (6 bases). The CDR3 contains 17 residues. The V end was cut by 8 bases, the J end by 5 bases, with 27 bases between. From germline, CDR1 is LNHDA and CDR2 SQIVND (reference sequence).

The chain has TRBV5-4 and TRBJ2-2, with D tentatively TRBD1 (6 bases). In germline, CDR1 is SGHNT, CDR2 YYREEE (reference sequence). V lost 4 bases and J lost 5, with 12 bases in between. The length of the CDR3 is 14 residues. CDR3 nucleotides: TGTGCCAGCAGCCCACAGGGTCGAACCGGGGAGCTGTTTTTT. Its protein is CASSPQGRTGELFF.

This clone appeared a few times. The chain employs TRBV18 and TRBJ2-7, with TRBD1 identical over 10 bases. After removal of 4 bases from V and 6 bases from J, the junction contained 12 bases not matched to a gene. CDR1 and CDR2 from the germline V gene are KGHSH and LQKENI. The CDR3 totals 16 residues. The CDR3 nucleotides read TGTGCCAGCTCACTACCGGCGGGGGACAGGGGTTTCGAGCAGTACTTC. This codes for CASSLPAGDRGFEQYF. The complete variable domain, with remaining parts taken from reference TRBV18 and TRBJ2-7, reads NAGVMQNPRHLVRRRGQEARLRCSPMKGHSHVYWYRQLPEEGLKFMVYLQKENIIDESGMPKERFSAEFPKEGPSILRIQQVVRGDSAAYFCASSLPAGDRGFEQYFGPGTRLTVT.

This clone showed up just a few times. V and J are TRBV10-2 and TRBJ1-5; TRBD1 matches at 11 bases. CDR3 length equals 14 residues. Germline V gives CDR1 WSHSY, CDR2 SAAADI. The ends lost 7 bases at V and 6 bases at J; junction bases unmatched: 5. The CDR3 DNA sequence: TGCGCCAGCACTGGACAGGGGGCCAGTCAGCCCCAGCATTTT. It is translated as CASTGQGASQPQHF.

V is TRBV29-1 and J is TRBJ2-1, with D tentatively TRBD1 (5 bases). The CDR3 runs 14 residues. V was shortened by 6 bases and J by 7 bases, with 19 bases between the two germline ends. Germline-derived CDR1 and CDR2 are SQVTM and ANQGSEA. The CDR3 here is CSVGQDSHENEQFF. Here the CDR3 DNA reads TGCAGCGTCGGACAAGATAGTCATGAAAATGAGCAGTTCTTC.

The V gene is TRBV28, the J gene TRBJ2-1, with TRBD1 matching over 7 bases. CDR1 is MDHEN, CDR2 SYDVKM, per germline. Trimming at V came to 8 bases and at J to 3 bases, leaving 10 bases not matched to a gene. The CDR3 is 15 residues long. The CDR3 nucleotides read TGTGCCAGCGGCGAACAGGGGCCCGACTACAATGAGCAGTTCTTC. Translation gives CASGEQGPDYNEQFF.

The rearrangement uses TRBV18 and TRBJ2-5, with 10 bases aligning to TRBD1. This CDR3 contains 13 residues. Unmatched junction bases numbered 3, after V lost 6 bases and J lost 5 bases. Germline CDR1 KGHSH, CDR2 LQKENI. The CDR3 is CASSPGQGETQYF. The CDR3 nucleotides are TGTGCCAGCTCGCCGGGACAGGGGGAGACCCAGTACTTC. The full variable domain, completed using reference TRBV18 and TRBJ2-5, is NAGVMQNPRHLVRRRGQEARLRCSPMKGHSHVYWYRQLPEEGLKFMVYLQKENIIDESGMPKERFSAEFPKEGPSILRIQQVVRGDSAAYFCASSPGQGETQYFGPGTRLLVL.

V is TRBV5-1 and J is TRBJ2-5, with TRBD2 as a possible D gene (7 bases). This CDR3 is 15 amino acids long. In germline, CDR1 is SGHRS, CDR2 YFSETQ. Trimming took 0 bases from V and 5 from J, leaving 14 bases between them. CDR3 region: CASSLARGARETQYF. Here the CDR3 DNA reads TGCGCCAGCAGCTTGGCCCGGGGGGCGCGGGAGACCCAGTACTTC.

The V call is TRBV10-3, the J call TRBJ2-7; a possible D gene is TRBD2 (5 bases). Germline assignment: CDR1 ENHRY and CDR2 SYGVKD. V was clipped by 10 bases and J by 2 bases, with 9 bases between them. The CDR3 covers 11 residues. In DNA form, the CDR3 reads TGTGCCACCAAGGGAGCCTACGAGCAGTACTTC. It codes for CATKGAYEQYF.

This rearrangement joins TRBV27 to TRBJ1-5; tentatively, D is TRBD1 (6 bases). Trimming removed 2 bases at V and 0 bases at J, with 8 bases between. The CDR3 sequence is 15 residues long. Germline CDR1 MNHEY, CDR2 SMNVEV (reference sequence). CDR3 loop: CASSLGGGSNQPQHF. The CDR3 nucleotides read TGTGCCAGCAGTTTAGGGGGCGGTAGCAATCAGCCCCAGCATTTT.